The 29 T cell receptor beta chains below were found in one sample sequenced in a study of control samples from healthy donors and cancer patients. Some clones are missing from TCRdb's copy, which holds only in-frame ones; the method was immunoSEQ multiplex PCR. The sample includes about 130,000 clones, 87% of them seen just once. What was sequenced was blood. These receptors all stem from a man younger than 35 in good health.

This rearrangement joins TRBV7-3 to TRBJ2-3; TRBD1 or TRBD2 may be the D gene (5 bases each). V lost 2 bases, J lost 2 bases, and 11 bases lay in between. The CDR3 totals 15 residues. Germline V gene sequence: CDR1 SGHTA, CDR2 FQGTGA. The CDR3 sequence: CASSLGLGDTDTQYF. In DNA form, the CDR3 reads TGTGCCAGCAGCTTAGGGCTGGGGGACACAGATACGCAGTATTTT.

CDR3 in amino acids: CASSPRSGLAGDHEQFF. The CDR3 coding sequence is TGTGCCAGCAGCCCTAGATCCGGACTAGCGGGAGACCATGAGCAGTTCTTC. This sequence joins TRBV7-7 and TRBJ2-1; TRBD2 agrees at 13 bases. Germline values: CDR1 SSHAT, CDR2 FNYEAQ (reference sequence). The CDR3 covers 17 residues. V dropped 5 bases and J dropped 8; count of bases not matched to a gene: 12.

The chain carries TRBV13 and TRBJ2-3; 14 bases map to TRBD2. The V segment lost 5 bases and the J segment 2 bases; nucleotides outside the gene matches: 15. The CDR3 contains 20 residues. The V gene's germline CDR1 is PRHDT and CDR2 FYEKMQ (reference sequence). CDR3 sequence (DNA): TGTGCCAGCAGCCTTTCCGGGACTAGCGGGAGTGGGGTGCACACAGATACGCAGTATTTT. This translates into CASSLSGTSGSGVHTDTQYF.

The rearrangement uses TRBV15 and TRBJ1-3; TRBD1 agrees at 9 bases. The CDR3 contains 16 residues. V was pared by 5 bases and J by 4 bases, with 9 bases of the junction left unmatched. CDR1 and CDR2 from the germline V gene are LNHNV and YYDKDF (reference sequence). CDR3 coding DNA: TGTGCCACCAGCCCGGGACAGGGTCTTCCCGGAAACACCATATATTTT. This sequence encodes CATSPGQGLPGNTIYF. Full variable domain (outside the CDR3, taken from reference TRBV15 and TRBJ1-3): DAMVIQNPRYQVTQFGKPVTLSCSQTLNHNVMYWYQQKSSQAPKLLFHYYDKDFNNEADTPDNFQSRRPNTSFCFLDIRSPGLGDTAMYLCATSPGQGLPGNTIYFGEGSWLTVV.

The chain uses TRBV7-9 and TRBJ2-7; 10 bases agree with TRBD1. Germline CDR1 and CDR2: SEHNR and FQNEAQ (reference sequence). Trimming removed 5 bases from V and 3 bases from J; junction bases left unmatched: 4. This CDR3 spans 14 amino acids. The CDR3 DNA is TGTGCCAGCAGCGCCCGGACAGGGGGCTACGAGCAGTACTTC. It codes for CASSARTGGYEQYF. The full variable domain, with the rest looked up from reference TRBV7-9 and TRBJ2-7, is DTGVSQNPRHKITKRGQNVTFRCDPISEHNRLYWYRQTLGQGPEFLTYFQNEAQLEKSRLLSDRFSAERPKGSFSTLEIQRTEQGDSAMYLCASSARTGGYEQYFGPGTRLTVT.

This chain links TRBV19 with TRBJ1-1; D not resolved. Germline V CDR1 and CDR2: LNHDA, SQIVND (reference sequence). V lost 5 bases and J 0 bases, leaving 7 bases between the germline ends. This CDR3 comprises 13 residues. The CDR3 nucleotides are TGTGCCAGTAGTGTCTTGATGAACACTGAAGCTTTCTTT. As protein: CASSVLMNTEAFF.

This clone appeared a single time. The CDR3 sequence is CASRNGGREANYGYTF. The CDR3 DNA follows: TGTGCCAGCAGAAACGGGGGCCGGGAAGCTAACTATGGCTACACCTTC. The gene calls are TRBV28 and TRBJ1-2, with a weak D call TRBD1 (6 bases). Germline V gives CDR1 MDHEN, CDR2 SYDVKM. This CDR3 has 16 residues. The V end was cut by 6 bases, the J end by 0 bases, with 17 bases between.

This chain uses TRBV5-1 with TRBJ2-7, with unresolved D. CDR1 and CDR2 (germline): SGHRS, YFSETQ. With 2 bases removed from V and 3 bases from J, the gap between germline ends came to 12 bases. There are 14 residues in the CDR3. The CDR3 region is CASSLTATNYEQYF. The CDR3 DNA sequence: TGCGCCAGCAGCTTAACAGCAACTAACTACGAGCAGTACTTC. Full variable domain (outside the CDR3, taken from reference TRBV5-1 and TRBJ2-7): KAGVTQTPRYLIKTRGQQVTLSCSPISGHRSVSWYQQTPGQGLQFLFEYFSETQRNKGNFPGRFSGRQFSNSRSEMNVSTLELGDSALYLCASSLTATNYEQYFGPGTRLTVT.

The chain joins TRBV9 to TRBJ1-3; 7 nucleotides line up with TRBD1. Germline trimming cut 0 bases from V and 0 bases from J; bases unmatched to any gene: 3. This CDR3 comprises 16 residues. The V gene's germline CDR1 is SGDLS and CDR2 YYNGEE. The CDR3 region has the DNA TGTGCCAGCAGCGTAGCTGGGACAGCCTCTGGAAACACCATATATTTT. Translation gives CASSVAGTASGNTIYF.

This clone was observed a single time. The V call is TRBV24-1, the J call TRBJ2-2; possible D gene TRBD2, 5 bases. The V end lost 0 bases, the J end lost 5 bases, and 12 bases lay between the germline ends. The CDR3 has 16 residues. Germline V CDR1 and CDR2: KGHDR, SFDVKD. The CDR3 protein is CATSDLGSGPTGELFF. The CDR3, as DNA: TGTGCCACCAGTGATTTGGGCAGCGGACCGACCGGGGAGCTGTTTTTT.

Here the CDR3 reads CASSRGRHTGELFF. The CDR3 DNA sequence: TGTGCCAGCAGCCGAGGTAGGCACACCGGGGAGCTGTTTTTT. The genes are TRBV3-1 (or the pseudogene TRBV3-2) and TRBJ2-2, with D uncertain. With 4 bases removed from V and 3 bases from J, the gap between germline ends came to 9 bases. Looked up from germline, CDR1 is LGHDT and CDR2 is YNNKEL (reference sequence). CDR3 length: 14 residues.

The chain joins TRBV5-4 to TRBJ2-1; 8 nucleotides agree with TRBD1. The CDR3 is 16 amino acids. V was pared by 2 bases and J by 5 bases, with 9 bases of the junction left unmatched. The germline gives CDR1 SGHNT, CDR2 YYREEE (reference sequence). The CDR3: CASSLSPGQGNNEQFF. The CDR3 DNA sequence: TGTGCCAGCAGCTTATCACCCGGACAGGGTAACAATGAGCAGTTCTTC.

The chain couples TRBV14 to TRBJ2-3; perhaps TRBD2 as D (7 bases). The CDR3 is 15 residues long. The V gene's germline CDR1 is SGHDN and CDR2 FVKESK. V lost 1 base to trimming and J lost 7 bases, with 15 bases between them. In DNA form, the CDR3 reads TGTGCCAGCAGCCAAGTTAGGGGGGGCCCGTATACGCAGTATTTT. Translation: CASSQVRGGPYTQYF.

The J gene is TRBJ1-4, the V gene TRBV29-1; TRBD1 might be the D (6 bases). The CDR3 sequence is 13 residues long. Germline V lookup: CDR1 SQVTM, CDR2 ANQGSEA. The chain's CDR3 is CTRRTATNEKLFF. DNA for the CDR3: TGCACCCGTCGGACAGCAACTAATGAAAAACTGTTTTTT.

The gene calls are TRBV4-2 and TRBJ1-2; D is uncertain. Germline values: CDR1 LGHNA, CDR2 YNFKEQ. Trimming shortened V by 1 base and J by 0 bases, and 9 bases separated the two germline ends. The CDR3 is made up of 15 amino acids. The CDR3 loop is CASSQAHSPNYGYTF. As DNA, the CDR3 is TGTGCCAGCAGCCAAGCCCACAGCCCTAACTATGGCTACACCTTC.

The chain uses TRBV7-2 and TRBJ2-7; a possible D gene is TRBD1 (7 bases). The CDR3 extends over 14 amino acids. The V and J ends lost 5 bases and 6 bases respectively, with 17 bases between them. The germline V gene encodes CDR1 SGHTA and CDR2 FQGNSA. CDR3 amino acids: CASSPRDSLGEQYF. CDR3 nucleotides: TGTGCCAGCAGCCCGCGGGACAGCCTAGGCGAGCAGTACTTC. Combining the CDR3 with reference TRBV7-2 and TRBJ2-7 gives the whole variable domain GAGVSQSPSNKVTEKGKDVELRCDPISGHTALYWYRQSLGQGLEFLIYFQGNSAPDKSGLPSDRFSAERTGGSVSTLTIQRTQQEDSAVYLCASSPRDSLGEQYFGPGTRLTVT.

This rearrangement joins TRBV27 to TRBJ2-7, with 9 bases matching TRBD1. Germline V gives CDR1 MNHEY, CDR2 SMNVEV (reference sequence). There are 15 residues in the CDR3. The J segment lost 0 bases and the V segment lost 2 bases, leaving 2 bases of the junction unmatched. The CDR3 here is CASSLAGQGSYEQYF. The DNA of the CDR3 is TGTGCCAGCAGTTTAGCGGGACAGGGCTCCTACGAGCAGTACTTC.

The J gene is TRBJ2-7, the V gene TRBV29-1; D uncertain. The CDR3 has 13 amino acids. CDR1 SQVTM and CDR2 ANQGSEA come from the germline V gene. Trimming removed 5 bases from V and 3 bases from J, with 14 bases in between. CDR3 sequence: CSVSQLRGYEQYF. CDR3 sequence (DNA): TGCAGCGTTAGCCAGCTTCGCGGCTACGAGCAGTACTTC.

The chain is built from TRBV18 and TRBJ2-3, with a tentative D call TRBD1 (6 bases). The CDR3 contains 16 residues. V lost 1 base and J lost 0, with 11 bases in between. The V gene's germline CDR1 is KGHSH and CDR2 LQKENI. The chain's CDR3 is CASSPRTAFSTDTQYF. CDR3 in DNA: TGTGCCAGCTCACCACGGACAGCCTTTAGCACAGATACGCAGTATTTT.

This chain joins TRBV5-5 and TRBJ2-7; possibly TRBD1 or TRBD2 for D (5 bases each). With 3 bases removed from V and 3 bases from J, the gap between germline ends came to 19 bases. Germline CDR1 SGHKS, CDR2 YYEKEE (reference sequence). The CDR3 has 16 amino acids. The CDR3 DNA is TGTGCCAGCAGCTCGAATGGCAGGGTCGGGAACTACGAGCAGTACTTC. The encoded protein is CASSSNGRVGNYEQYF.

This clone came up a few times. The V call is TRBV3-1 (or the pseudogene TRBV3-2), the J call TRBJ2-2, with a weak D call TRBD1 (5 bases). Germline-derived CDR1 and CDR2 are LGHDT and YNNKEL (reference sequence). The CDR3 sequence is 17 residues long. Between the trimmed V and J ends, which lost 0 bases and 4 bases, there was a span of 15 bases. As DNA, the CDR3 is TGTGCCAGCAGCCAAGATATATGGGCAGGGCCCACCGGGGAGCTGTTTTTT. This sequence encodes CASSQDIWAGPTGELFF.

V is TRBV25-1 and J is TRBJ1-3; D unresolved. Trimming took off 3 bases at V and 0 bases at J, with 6 bases between the two ends. This CDR3 is built from 14 residues. Germline lookup yields CDR1 MGHDK and CDR2 SYGVNS. CDR3 nucleotide sequence: TGTGCCAGCAGTGAGGTCAGCTCTGGAAACACCATATATTTT. Translated, it gives CASSEVSSGNTIYF.

V and J are TRBV7-2 and TRBJ1-4; 8 bases map to TRBD1. CDR3 length: 14 residues. Looked up from germline, CDR1 is SGHTA and CDR2 is FQGNSA. J lost 8 bases, V lost 5 bases, and 7 bases had no gene match. CDR3 DNA: TGTGCCAGCAGCCCGACAGGGGTGGGCGAAAAACTGTTTTTT. Translation: CASSPTGVGEKLFF.

The rearrangement joins TRBV6-2 or TRBV6-3 to TRBJ2-3, with TRBD2 matching over 9 bases. Germline V lookup: CDR1 MNHEY, CDR2 SVGEGT. V dropped 0 bases and J dropped 2; count of bases not matched to a gene: 6. This CDR3 contains 17 residues. The CDR3 sequence: CASSYSGLAGHTDTQYF. The CDR3, as DNA: TGTGCCAGCAGTTACTCGGGGCTAGCGGGGCACACAGATACGCAGTATTTT.

CDR3 residues: CASILREVRYGYTF. CDR3 DNA: TGTGCCAGCATCTTAAGGGAAGTCCGCTATGGCTACACCTTC. The V gene is TRBV6-5, the J gene TRBJ1-2; D remains unclear. CDR3 length: 14 amino acids. V dropped 7 bases and J dropped 4 bases, with 16 bases sitting between them. The germline CDR1 and CDR2 sequences are MNHEY and SVGAGI.

The chain is built from TRBV9 and TRBJ1-2; D gene unclear. The CDR3 contains 14 residues. Trimming took off 4 bases at V and 2 bases at J, with 12 bases between the two ends. Germline lookup yields CDR1 SGDLS and CDR2 YYNGEE. This CDR3 reads CASSLRGGNYGYTF. The CDR3 nucleotides are TGTGCCAGCAGCCTCAGAGGCGGGAACTATGGCTACACCTTC.

On this clone: At one end the junction does not follow the germline gene, possibly because of a read error. V and J are TRBV6-5 and TRBJ2-2; no clear D gene. In germline, CDR1 is MNHEY, CDR2 SVGAGI. The CDR3 spans 14 residues. CDR3 amino acids: CASSHSKNTGELFF. The CDR3 DNA follows: TGTGCCAGCAGTCACTCGAAGAACACCGGGGAGCTGTTTTTT.

This clone appeared a single time. DNA for the CDR3: TGTGCCAGCGCCCTCCGGGGAGGACCTTTAGGAGAGACCCAGTACTTC. It is translated as CASALRGGPLGETQYF. The chain is built from TRBV27 and TRBJ2-5, with a possible D match to TRBD2 (6 bases). Per germline, CDR1 MNHEY and CDR2 SMNVEV (reference sequence). The germline V and J ends were trimmed by 8 bases and 4 bases, with 23 bases remaining between them. The CDR3 totals 16 residues.

This sequence joins TRBV18 and TRBJ2-1; D not resolved. There are 12 residues in the CDR3. V was cut by 3 bases and J by 10 bases, with 10 bases left in between. Germline V gene lookup returns CDR1 KGHSH and CDR2 LQKENI. Written as DNA, the CDR3 is TGTGCCAGCTCACCGGCTGACGGCGAGCAGTTCTTC. It codes for CASSPADGEQFF.